These 18 T cell receptor beta chains were sequenced from one sample in a study of cytomegalovirus exposure and HLA in healthy donors. PCR employed 60 Vbeta and 13 Jbeta primers. This table comes from immunoSEQ multiplex PCR, and its TCRdb copy is limited to in-frame clones, with some not included. The table records over 150,000 clones, roughly 80% of them present only once. The material sequenced was PBMCs. The source is a male donor in good health and CMV-seronegative.

This sequence joins TRBV28 and TRBJ2-1, with TRBD1 matching 9 bases. V lost 4 bases to trimming and J lost 3 bases; unmatched junction nucleotides: 4. Germline CDR1 MDHEN, CDR2 SYDVKM. The CDR3 length is 15 residues. The chain's CDR3 is CASSSGQGHYNEQFF. The DNA for the CDR3 is TGTGCCAGCAGTTCCGGACAGGGGCACTACAATGAGCAGTTCTTC.

V is TRBV19 and J is TRBJ2-7; a possible D gene is TRBD2 (6 bases). Trimming stripped 5 bases from V and 3 bases from J, with 14 bases between. Germline CDR1 and CDR2: LNHDA and SQIVND (reference sequence). The CDR3 sequence is 14 residues long. This CDR3 reads CASSPGDLFYEQYF. The CDR3 DNA follows: TGTGCCAGTAGTCCCGGGGACTTATTCTACGAGCAGTACTTC. The whole variable domain, remainder taken from reference TRBV19 and TRBJ2-7, is DGGITQSPKYLFRKEGQNVTLSCEQNLNHDAMYWYRQDPGQGLRLIYYSQIVNDFQKGDIAEGYSVSREKKESFPLTVTSAQKNPTAFYLCASSPGDLFYEQYFGPGTRLTVT.

The J gene is TRBJ1-5, the V gene TRBV28, with TRBD1 as a possible D gene (5 bases). Germline CDR1 MDHEN, CDR2 SYDVKM. The germline V and J ends were trimmed by 6 bases and 3 bases, with 9 bases remaining between them. The CDR3 contains 13 residues. In nucleotides, the CDR3 is TGTGCCAGCAGAACAGGATACAATCAGCCCCAGCATTTT. Translated, it gives CASRTGYNQPQHF.

J is TRBJ2-2 and V is TRBV4-3, with 8 bases aligning to TRBD1. Germline V gene lookup returns CDR1 LGHNA and CDR2 YSLEER. J lost 4 bases, V lost 6 bases, and 7 bases had no gene match. The CDR3 length is 15 residues. CDR3 sequence (DNA): TGCGCCAGCAGGATAGACAGGGGTAGCACCGGGGAGCTGTTTTTT. The encoded protein is CASRIDRGSTGELFF.

The chain combines TRBV7-9 with TRBJ2-3, with 10 bases aligning to TRBD1. Unmatched junction bases numbered 5, after V lost 5 bases and J lost 3 bases. This CDR3 spans 15 amino acids. CDR1 and CDR2 (germline): SEHNR, FQNEAQ (reference sequence). The CDR3 bases are TGTGCCAGCAGCCCTGACAGGGGGCAGACAGATACGCAGTATTTT. Its protein is CASSPDRGQTDTQYF.

The V call is TRBV13, the J call TRBJ2-1; 10 positions match TRBD2. The V and J ends lost 5 bases and 5 bases, in that order; junction bases with no gene match: 6. Germline V lookup: CDR1 PRHDT, CDR2 FYEKMQ (reference sequence). This CDR3 has 15 residues. CDR3 nucleotide sequence: TGTGCCAGCAGCGAGCGGGGGGGCGAACACAATGAGCAGTTCTTC. Amino acids: CASSERGGEHNEQFF.

This chain links TRBV4-2 with TRBJ2-3; 8 bases agree with TRBD2. The germline CDR1 and CDR2 sequences are LGHNA and YNFKEQ. This CDR3 is built from 15 residues. Trimming took 1 base from V and 6 from J; bases not matched to a gene: 6. As DNA, the CDR3 is TGTGCCAGCAGCCAAGGCGGGGGGCGGGTCGATACGCAGTATTTT. Protein product: CASSQGGGRVDTQYF.

J is TRBJ2-2 and V is TRBV19; TRBD1 agrees at 8 bases. After removal of 9 bases from V and 0 bases from J, the junction contained 12 bases not matched to a gene. The CDR3 loop spans 17 amino acids. Germline V lookup: CDR1 LNHDA, CDR2 SQIVND (reference sequence). The CDR3 region is CASRGQSPISNTGELFF. CDR3 DNA: TGTGCCAGCAGGGGGCAGTCCCCAATTTCGAACACCGGGGAGCTGTTTTTT. The full variable domain, rest sourced from reference TRBV19 and TRBJ2-2, is DGGITQSPKYLFRKEGQNVTLSCEQNLNHDAMYWYRQDPGQGLRLIYYSQIVNDFQKGDIAEGYSVSREKKESFPLTVTSAQKNPTAFYLCASRGQSPISNTGELFFGEGSRLTVL.

The chain uses TRBV19 and TRBJ1-2; D uncertain. The CDR3 contains 11 residues. V was cut by 5 bases and J by 8 bases, with 9 bases left in between. Germline V gene lookup returns CDR1 LNHDA and CDR2 SQIVND (reference sequence). The CDR3 reads CASSAAGGYTF. In DNA, the CDR3 is TGTGCCAGTAGTGCGGCGGGAGGCTACACCTTC.

V is TRBV28 and J is TRBJ1-5; tentative D call: TRBD1 (5 bases). Looked up from germline, CDR1 is MDHEN and CDR2 is SYDVKM. Trimming removed 7 bases at V and 0 bases at J, with 22 bases between. The CDR3 is made up of 18 amino acids. The CDR3 protein is CASTVPSGGDYSNQPQHF. The CDR3 DNA reads TGTGCCAGCACCGTCCCATCGGGGGGGGATTATAGCAATCAGCCCCAGCATTTT.

The rearrangement uses TRBV5-4 and TRBJ2-7; D is possibly TRBD1 (7 bases). Germline V gene data show CDR1 as SGHNT and CDR2 as YYREEE (reference sequence). The CDR3 is 14 residues long. Trimming removed 4 bases from V and 3 bases from J, with 14 bases in between. Here the CDR3 reads CASSAGQTLYEQYF. The CDR3 bases are TGTGCCAGCAGCGCGGGACAGACACTCTACGAGCAGTACTTC.

The chain joins TRBV29-1 to TRBJ2-1; weak D call: TRBD2 (6 bases). Per the germline V gene, CDR1 is SQVTM and CDR2 is ANQGSEA. Trimming left V 1 base short and J 1 base short, with 20 bases between. The CDR3 runs to 18 residues. CDR3 DNA: TGCAGCGTTGAAGCCCCAGAGGCGGGACTTACGTCCTACAATGAGCAGTTCTTC. This gives the protein CSVEAPEAGLTSYNEQFF.

The chain combines TRBV4-2 with TRBJ2-5; TRBD1 matches at 8 bases. V dropped 4 bases and J dropped 5; count of bases not matched to a gene: 6. This CDR3 comprises 14 residues. In germline, CDR1 is LGHNA, CDR2 YNFKEQ. CDR3 DNA: TGTGCCAGCAGCCCCGGGACAGGCGGGGAGACCCAGTACTTC. It encodes CASSPGTGGETQYF.

This clone was counted once. J is TRBJ2-2 and V is TRBV27, with TRBD2 identical over 9 bases. Trimming took 0 bases from V and 1 from J; bases not matched to a gene: 9. Per germline, CDR1 MNHEY and CDR2 SMNVEV (reference sequence). The CDR3 contains 19 residues. The CDR3 nucleotides are TGTGCCAGCAGTTTATCGATCGGGGCTAGCGGGAAGAACACCGGGGAGCTGTTTTTT. It specifies CASSLSIGASGKNTGELFF.

The chain has TRBV2 and TRBJ2-5; 9 bases are a match to TRBD2. Germline loops: CDR1 SNHLY, CDR2 FYNNEI. This CDR3 is built from 15 residues. With V trimmed by 5 bases and J by 1 base, 5 bases remained unmatched. CDR3 DNA sequence: TGTGCCAGCAGTAGACTAGCGGCCCGCCAAGAGACCCAGTACTTC. It is translated as CASSRLAARQETQYF.

The CDR3 nucleotides are TGCAGCGGCGGACAGGGGGCCTCCACTGAAGCTTTCTTT. Translating gives CSGGQGASTEAFF. This chain connects TRBV29-1 to TRBJ1-1, with TRBD1 matching 11 bases. Trimming at V came to 7 bases and at J to 4 bases, leaving 5 bases not matched to a gene. The germline V gene encodes CDR1 SQVTM and CDR2 ANQGSEA. The CDR3 is 13 amino acids. The full variable domain, with the rest looked up from reference TRBV29-1 and TRBJ1-1, is SAVISQKPSRDICQRGTSLTIQCQVDSQVTMMFWYRQQPGQSLTLIATANQGSEATYESGFVIDKFPISRPNLTFSTLTVSNMSPEDSSIYLCSGGQGASTEAFFGQGTRLTVV.

V gene TRBV25-1 combines with J gene TRBJ2-2; no reliable D call. Trimming removed 3 bases from V and 2 bases from J, with 7 bases in between. This CDR3 is built from 14 residues. In germline, CDR1 is MGHDK, CDR2 SYGVNS. CDR3 DNA sequence: TGTGCCAGCAGTGACAGACTTAACACCGGGGAGCTGTTTTTT. Amino acid sequence: CASSDRLNTGELFF.

V gene TRBV6-1 combines with J gene TRBJ1-2; D gene uncertain. This CDR3 spans 17 amino acids. Germline assignment: CDR1 MNHNS and CDR2 SASEGT. The V gene lost 0 bases and the J gene lost 0 bases, with 14 bases spanning the gap. CDR3 sequence (DNA): TGTGCCAGCAGTGAAGCGCGGGTGGCGCTCACTAACTATGGCTACACCTTC. It yields the protein CASSEARVALTNYGYTF.